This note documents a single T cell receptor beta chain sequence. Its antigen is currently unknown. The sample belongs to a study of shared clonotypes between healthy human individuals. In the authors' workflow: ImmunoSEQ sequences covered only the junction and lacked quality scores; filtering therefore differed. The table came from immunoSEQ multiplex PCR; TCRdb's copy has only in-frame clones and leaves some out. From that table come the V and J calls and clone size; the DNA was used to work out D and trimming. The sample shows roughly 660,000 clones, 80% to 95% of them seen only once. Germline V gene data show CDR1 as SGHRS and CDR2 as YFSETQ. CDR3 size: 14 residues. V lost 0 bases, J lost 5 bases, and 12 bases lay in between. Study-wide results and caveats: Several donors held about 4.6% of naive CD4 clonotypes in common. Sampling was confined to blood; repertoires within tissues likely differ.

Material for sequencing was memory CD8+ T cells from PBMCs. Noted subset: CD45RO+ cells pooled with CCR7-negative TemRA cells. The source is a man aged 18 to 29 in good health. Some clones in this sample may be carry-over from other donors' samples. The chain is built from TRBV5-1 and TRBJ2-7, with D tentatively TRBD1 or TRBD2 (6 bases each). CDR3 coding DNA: TGCGCCAGCAGCTTGGAGGGGGGCTTGGACGAGCAGTACTTC. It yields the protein CASSLEGGLDEQYF.